This T cell receptor (beta chain) is drawn from a study of T cell repertoires in cytomegalovirus infection. Many counts were recorded for this clonotype. The antigen remains undetermined. One entry per CDR3 protein results from TCRdb running MiXCR on the reads. The repertoire has 900,000 to 950,000 distinct CDR3 sequences, approximately 30% of them found once; the top ten carry around 15%. The trim removed 5 bases at V and 3 bases at J, leaving 4 bases unmatched. The V gene's germline CDR1 is SGHVS and CDR2 FNYEAQ. CDR3 size: 14 residues. The TCR originated in a human donor in good health (CMV status not recorded). Some clones in this sample may be carry-over from other donors' samples. This chain links TRBV7-6 with TRBJ2-3; 8 nucleotides agree with TRBD1. The sequencing used cultured CD8+ T cells from PBMCs, collected from culture after CMV antigen stimulation. CDR3 sequence reads: CASSPTGDTDTQYF. Here the CDR3 DNA reads TGTGCCAGCAGCCCGACAGGGGATACAGATACGCAGTATTTT.